This T cell receptor beta chain stems from a study of monozygotic twins with inflammatory bowel disease. Findings and limits, study-wide: Any single strong signal or clonotype tied to IBD lacked support. No discrimination was achieved between different T cell subtypes. Variability in patient repertoires may have come partly from differing immunosuppressive treatments.

Comment on this clonotype: Its specificity is unknown.

TCRdb reprocessed the 5' RACE reads, with one entry per CDR3 protein and no DNA. This repertoire includes approximately 400,000 distinct CDR3 sequences. The CDR3 runs 15 residues. Germline V lookup: CDR1 SGHRS, CDR2 YFSETQ. Researchers collected approximately 2.7 ml of blood per donor. The specimen was blood. This chain uses TRBV5-1 with TRBJ2-3; TCRdb names TRBD2, which stays unverified in the absence of DNA. This receptor was obtained from a human donor with ulcerative colitis or Crohn's disease, or a healthy co-twin of an affected twin (not recorded which). CDR3 residues: CASSGGLVGADTQYF.